Detailed here is one TCR beta chain. Per the original methods: Amplifying reference gene primers gave estimates of nucleated cell counts. Measured with immunoSEQ multiplex PCR; TCRdb has only the in-frame clones, and not every one. D and trimming come from the DNA, and the V and J calls and clone size come from that table. The sample yields around 140,000 clones, around 86% seen once. Germline CDR1 and CDR2: SGHVS and FQNEAQ. V shed 1 base and J 8 bases; nucleotides not matched to a gene: 6. The CDR3 consists of 14 residues. This record belongs to a study of blood T cell repertoires in COVID-19. Allocation to cohorts depended on clinical history reported by the participants.

The J gene is TRBJ1-2, the V gene TRBV7-8; 8 bases line up with TRBD1. The sequence was obtained from a man aged 55-75 years who had recovered from COVID-19. The sample comprised PBMCs or T cells enriched from blood (not recorded which). The CDR3 DNA is TGTGCCAGCAGCTTAGGCGGACAGGGAGGAGGCTACACCTTC. Translation: CASSLGGQGGGYTF.